One T cell receptor (beta chain) is described in this entry. The antigen is undetermined. The data originate from a study of cytomegalovirus exposure and HLA in healthy donors. Use of 60 Vbeta and 13 Jbeta primers characterized the PCR. Data came from immunoSEQ multiplex PCR; TCRdb stores just in-frame clones and leaves some out. The sample includes roughly 200,000 clones, 79% seen only once; the top ten take 4.4%. The CDR3 contains 15 residues. Germline CDR1 reads MNHEY; CDR2 reads SMNVEV (reference sequence). Trimming removed 3 bases from V and 4 bases from J, with 15 bases in between. Whole-study results and caveats: No immune exposure information besides CMV serostatus was available. Generally TCR sequences proved uncommon, though certain public TCRs appeared in numerous donors.

The sample comprised PBMCs. The clonotype comes from a woman in her 30s in good health and CMV-seropositive. The chain employs TRBV27 and TRBJ1-2; D uncertain. The CDR3 coding sequence is TGTGCCAGCAGTTTTCTCTCCCCCCCCCTCTATGGCTACACCTTC. It yields the protein CASSFLSPPLYGYTF.